This record concerns one TCR beta chain sequence. Its antigen remains unidentified. The sample originates from a study of cytomegalovirus exposure and HLA in healthy donors. Whole-study results and caveats: The tendency of first-cohort TCR clusters to co-occur in the 120 validation repertoires was identified by a subsequent analysis. Confirmation in vitro established that a few CMV-associated chains were specific for CMV antigens. Among TCR sequences, most were rare, though some public TCRs appeared in many donors.

Profiled with immunoSEQ multiplex PCR; TCRdb holds only in-frame clones, not every one. The table shows 150,000 to 200,000 clones, with 84% occurring only once. The length of the CDR3 is 16 residues. The V end was cut by 5 bases, the J end by 2 bases, with 17 bases between. CDR1 and CDR2 from the germline V gene are SGHTS and YDEGEE. The receptor was isolated from a woman aged 18-29 years in good health and CMV-seropositive. Sequenced material: PBMCs. V and J are TRBV5-8 and TRBJ1-3, with D maybe TRBD1 (6 bases). CDR3 region: CASRTIQGVPGNTIYF. The CDR3 DNA follows: TGTGCCAGCAGAACCATACAGGGTGTCCCTGGAAACACCATATATTTT.